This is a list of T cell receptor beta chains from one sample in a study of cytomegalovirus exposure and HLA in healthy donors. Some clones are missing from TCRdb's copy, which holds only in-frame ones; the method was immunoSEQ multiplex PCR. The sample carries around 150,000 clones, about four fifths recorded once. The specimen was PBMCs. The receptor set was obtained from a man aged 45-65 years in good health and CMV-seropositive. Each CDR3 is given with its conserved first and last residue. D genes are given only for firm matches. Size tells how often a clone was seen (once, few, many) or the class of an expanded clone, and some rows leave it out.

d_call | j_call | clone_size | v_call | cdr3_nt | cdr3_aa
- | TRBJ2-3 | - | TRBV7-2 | TGTGCCAGCAGAACAGGTAGTACAGATACGCAGTATTTT | CASRTGSTDTQYF
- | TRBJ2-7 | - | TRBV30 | TGTGCCTGGGATTACACTGGACAGTCCTACGAGCAGTACTTC | CAWDYTGQSYEQYF
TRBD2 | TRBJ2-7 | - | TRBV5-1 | TGCGCCAGCAGCTTGACAGCGGGAGGAGGCTACGAGCAGTACTTC | CASSLTAGGGYEQYF
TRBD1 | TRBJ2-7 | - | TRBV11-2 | TGTGCCAGCAGCTTAGAGCGGCAGGGGGCCTACGAGCAGTACTTC | CASSLERQGAYEQYF
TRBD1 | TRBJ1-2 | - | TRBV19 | TGTGCCAGTAGTATGCGGACAGGATCTTATGGCTACACCTTC | CASSMRTGSYGYTF
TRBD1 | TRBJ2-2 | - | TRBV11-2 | TGTGCCAGCAGCCGACTTCCGGGACAGGGGGTCCCCGGGGAGCTGTTTTTT | CASSRLPGQGVPGELFF
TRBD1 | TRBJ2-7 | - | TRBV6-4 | TGTGCCAGCAGACCCCGGGACAGGTCCTACGAGCAGTACTTC | CASRPRDRSYEQYF
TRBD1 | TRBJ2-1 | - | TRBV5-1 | TGCGCCAGCAGTTTTGACAGGGGCGACTACAATGAGCAGTTCTTC | CASSFDRGDYNEQFF
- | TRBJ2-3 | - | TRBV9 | TGTGCCAGCAGCGAGCGGCCCTTTGGCACAGATACGCAGTATTTT | CASSERPFGTDTQYF
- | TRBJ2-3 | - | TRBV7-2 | TGTGCCAGCAGCCGTGATGACCAGGGCTATCAGTATTTT | CASSRDDQGYQYF
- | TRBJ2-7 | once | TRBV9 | TGTGCCAGCAGCCCTCGGGGGGCCGTAGTGGACGAGCAGTACTTC | CASSPRGAVVDEQYF
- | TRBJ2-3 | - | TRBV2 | TGTGCCAGCAGTCTTAGCACAGATACGCAGTATTTT | CASSLSTDTQYF
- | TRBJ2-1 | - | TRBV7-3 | TGTGCCAGCAGTCCCCGGGACAAGAAATGGGCCTGGAACAATGAGCAGTTCTTC | CASSPRDKKWAWNNEQFF
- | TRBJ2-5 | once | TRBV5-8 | TGTGCCAGCAGCTCGACACCGGGACAATTAACCCAGTACTTC | CASSSTPGQLTQYF
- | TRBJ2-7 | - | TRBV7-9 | TGTGCCAGCAGCTTACTAGGGGGCGAGCAGTACTTC | CASSLLGGEQYF
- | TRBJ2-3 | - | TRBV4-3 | TGCGCCAGCAGCCAAGATTCACAGGGGGGGGGCACAGATACGCAGTATTTT | CASSQDSQGGGTDTQYF
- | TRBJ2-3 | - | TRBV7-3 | TGTGCCAGCAGCCCCGCGGCTGCCACCCGGAATACGCAGTATTTT | CASSPAAATRNTQYF
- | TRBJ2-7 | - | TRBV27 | TGTGCCAGCAGTTTATGGGGACTGAACTACGAGCAGTACTTC | CASSLWGLNYEQYF
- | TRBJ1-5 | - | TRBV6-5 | TGTGCCAGCGGGGCGGATAGCAATCAGCCCCAGCATTTT | CASGADSNQPQHF
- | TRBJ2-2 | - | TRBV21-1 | TGTGCCAGCAGCAAGGTCCGGGACAGGGGGACCGGGGAGCTGTTTTTT | CASSKVRDRGTGELFF
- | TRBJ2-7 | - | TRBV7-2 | TGTGCCAGCAGTTATTTAGGGGCGGGACCCTACGAGCAGTACTTC | CASSYLGAGPYEQYF
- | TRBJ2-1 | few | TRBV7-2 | TGTGCCAGCAGCTTCGCGGATGAGCAGTTCTTC | CASSFADEQFF
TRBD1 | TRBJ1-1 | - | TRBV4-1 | TGCGCCAGCAGCCAAGTTAGAGGACAGGTGAACACTGAAGCTTTCTTT | CASSQVRGQVNTEAFF
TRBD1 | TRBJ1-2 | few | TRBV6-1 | TGTGCCAGCAGTGGGGACAGGGGGCTCGATGGCTACACCTTC | CASSGDRGLDGYTF